A few counts support the clone carrying this T cell receptor beta chain. This specimen belongs to a study of T-cell reconstitution after alpha-beta-depleted transplantation in children. The CDR3 is made up of 14 amino acids. The V gene lost 2 bases and the J gene lost 3 bases, with 10 bases spanning the gap. The germline gives CDR1 SGHRS, CDR2 YFSETQ. Unique molecular identifiers tagged the TCRbeta library. TCRdb ran MiXCR on the PCR reads and lists one entry per CDR3 protein. The sample has more than 150,000 distinct CDR3 sequences; approximately 7% are singletons. The chain uses TRBV5-1 and TRBJ2-3; the D is unclear. The clonotype comes from a human donor who donated a stem cell graft to a child with Wiskott-Aldrich syndrome. The input for sequencing was PBMCs from the stem cell graft donor, taken from the stem cell graft. The CDR3 protein is CASSFGKATDTQYF. The CDR3 coding sequence is TGCGCCAGCAGCTTCGGAAAGGCTACAGATACGCAGTATTTT.